This is a list of T cell receptor beta chains from one sample in a study of regulatory T cells in long-lasting Graves disease. Each CDR3 protein gets one entry after TCRdb re-called the multiplex PCR reads with MiXCR. This repertoire shows some 330,000 distinct CDR3 sequences, roughly 12% found once; its top ten account for approximately 17%. The same sample was also studied in work on T cells in Graves' hyperthyroidism and ophthalmopathy.

The source was peripheral blood mononuclear cells (PBMCs), collected at new diagnosis, from a patient treated with antithyroid drugs. These receptors all come from a woman aged 18-29 years with Graves disease. CDR3s include the opening cysteine and the closing phenylalanine or tryptophan. D genes are given only for firm matches. Part of the rows lack a size; the others show once, few, many or a class for expanded clones.

>TRBJ2-2|many|TRBV12-3/TRBV12-4|NA
CASSLAVTGWGLFF
TGTGCCAGCAGTTTAGCCGTTACAGGTTGGGGGCTGTTTTTT
>TRBJ2-3|NA|TRBV29-1|TRBD1
CSVRQGAGDTQYF
TGCAGCGTTAGACAGGGGGCCGGAGATACGCAGTATTTT
>TRBJ2-1|many|TRBV7-6|TRBD2
CASSRLAGLNNEQFF
TGTGCCAGCAGCCGACTAGCGGGGCTTAACAATGAGCAGTTCTTC
>TRBJ1-5|few|TRBV6-2/TRBV6-3|NA
CASSYSVYSNQPQHF
TGTGCCAGCAGTTACTCAGTCTATAGCAATCAGCCCCAGCATTTT
>TRBJ2-1|NA|TRBV4-2|NA
CASSFGTRSNEQFF
TGTGCCAGCAGCTTCGGGACACGGTCCAATGAGCAGTTCTTC
>TRBJ2-7|NA|TRBV4-1|TRBD2
CASSLAGEGGSYEQYF
TGCGCCAGCAGCCTAGCGGGAGAGGGGGGCTCCTACGAGCAGTACTTC
>TRBJ2-3|many|TRBV12-3/TRBV12-4|TRBD2
CASRRTSGSTDTQYF
TGTGCCAGCAGGAGGACTAGCGGAAGCACAGATACGCAGTATTTT
>TRBJ2-3|NA|TRBV7-2|NA
CASSRDLGARPSDTQYF
TGTGCCAGCAGCAGGGACCTCGGGGCCCGCCCCTCCGATACGCAGTATTTT
>TRBJ2-2|many|TRBV7-6|NA
CASSLAQPRGLAGELFF
TGTGCCAGCAGCTTAGCGCAACCCCGGGGATTGGCCGGGGAGCTGTTTTTT
>TRBJ2-3|many|TRBV20-1|NA
CSAPLPRTSTDTQYF
TGCAGTGCTCCCCTCCCCAGAACTAGCACAGATACGCAGTATTTT
>TRBJ2-3|many|TRBV11-2|NA
CASRRTGITDTQYF
TGTGCCAGCAGACGTACAGGGATCACAGATACGCAGTATTTT
>TRBJ2-1|few|TRBV3-1|NA
CASSQETAFSYNEQFF
TGTGCCAGCAGCCAAGAAACGGCGTTCTCCTACAATGAGCAGTTCTTC
>TRBJ1-6|NA|TRBV7-9|NA
CASSLTGRGSPLHF
TGTGCCAGCAGCCTGACAGGCCGTGGGTCACCCCTCCACTTT
>TRBJ2-5|many|TRBV29-1|NA
CSVKDGYQETQYF
TGCAGCGTTAAGGACGGGTACCAAGAGACCCAGTACTTC
>TRBJ1-2|many|TRBV20-1|NA
CSAAQTPERGLRYGYTF
TGCAGTGCTGCCCAGACTCCAGAAAGGGGCCTTCGGTATGGCTACACCTTC
>TRBJ1-1|once|TRBV7-9|NA
CASSPGGNVQGRFSAFF
TGTGCCAGCAGCCCAGGCGGAAATGTACAGGGTCGATTTTCAGCTTTCTTT
>TRBJ1-2|many|TRBV6-2/TRBV6-3|TRBD1
CASSYSTGGYGYTF
TGTGCCAGCAGTTACTCAACAGGGGGCTATGGCTACACCTTC
>TRBJ1-6|many|TRBV12-3/TRBV12-4|TRBD1
CASGQGVSYNSPLHF
TGTGCCAGCGGCCAGGGGGTCTCCTATAATTCACCCCTCCACTTT
>TRBJ2-1|many|TRBV18|NA
CASSPRGVYNEQFF
TGTGCCAGCTCACCACGAGGGGTCTACAATGAGCAGTTCTTC
>TRBJ1-4|NA|TRBV5-4|NA
CASSTDRGEKLFF
TGTGCCAGCAGCACGGACCGCGGCGAAAAACTGTTTTTT
>TRBJ2-1|many|TRBV24-1|TRBD1
CATSGHDRGRYNEQFF
TGTGCCACCAGTGGGCATGACAGGGGACGCTACAATGAGCAGTTCTTC
>TRBJ2-5|many|TRBV28|TRBD1
CASSSRLQGVPFQETQYF
TGTGCCAGCAGTTCAAGACTCCAGGGGGTCCCTTTCCAAGAGACCCAGTACTTC